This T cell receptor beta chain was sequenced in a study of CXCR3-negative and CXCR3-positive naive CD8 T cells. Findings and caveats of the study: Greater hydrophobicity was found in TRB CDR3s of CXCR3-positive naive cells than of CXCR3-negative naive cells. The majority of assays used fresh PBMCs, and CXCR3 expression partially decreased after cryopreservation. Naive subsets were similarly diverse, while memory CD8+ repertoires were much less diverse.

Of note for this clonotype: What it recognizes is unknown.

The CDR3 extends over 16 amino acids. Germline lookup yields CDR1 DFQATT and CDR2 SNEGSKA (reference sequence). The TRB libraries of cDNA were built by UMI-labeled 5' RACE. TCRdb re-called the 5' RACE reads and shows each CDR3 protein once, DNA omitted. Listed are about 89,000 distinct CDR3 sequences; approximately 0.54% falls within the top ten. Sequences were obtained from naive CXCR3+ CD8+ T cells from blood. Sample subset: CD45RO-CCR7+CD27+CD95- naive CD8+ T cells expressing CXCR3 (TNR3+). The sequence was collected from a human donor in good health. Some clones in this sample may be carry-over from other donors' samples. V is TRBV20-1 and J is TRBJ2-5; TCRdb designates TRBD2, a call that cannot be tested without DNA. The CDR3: CSAKTVAGGQQETQYF.